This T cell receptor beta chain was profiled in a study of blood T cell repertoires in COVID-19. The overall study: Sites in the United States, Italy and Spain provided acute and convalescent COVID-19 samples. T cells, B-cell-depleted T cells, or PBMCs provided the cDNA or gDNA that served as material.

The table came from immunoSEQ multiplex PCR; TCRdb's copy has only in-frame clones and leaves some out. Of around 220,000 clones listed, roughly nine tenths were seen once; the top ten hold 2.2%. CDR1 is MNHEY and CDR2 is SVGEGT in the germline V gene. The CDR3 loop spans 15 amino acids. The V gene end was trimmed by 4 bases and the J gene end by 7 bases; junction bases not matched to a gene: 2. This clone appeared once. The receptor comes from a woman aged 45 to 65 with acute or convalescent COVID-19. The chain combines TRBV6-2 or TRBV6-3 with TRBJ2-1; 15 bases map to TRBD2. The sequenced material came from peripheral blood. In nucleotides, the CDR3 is TGTGCCAGCAGTTGGACTAGCGGGAGGGCTAATGAGCAGTTCTTC. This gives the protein CASSWTSGRANEQFF.